The rows below give T cell receptor beta chains drawn from one sample of a study of blood T cell repertoires in COVID-19. Here immunoSEQ multiplex PCR was the method, and the copy in TCRdb shows in-frame clones only, minus some. The sample consists of a few hundred thousand clones, over 70% of them appearing once. Specimen: PBMCs or T cells enriched from blood (not recorded which). Every receptor here comes from a man aged 25-45 years who had recovered from COVID-19. The CDR3 runs from the conserved cysteine through the conserved F or W.

V,J,CDR3
TRBV24-1,TRBJ2-6,CATSVGTGLYSGANVLTF
TRBV18,TRBJ2-7,CASSPGRIPYEQYF
TRBV20-1,TRBJ2-5,CSANDGETQYF
TRBV19,TRBJ2-3,CASSIRPSGGTDTQYF
TRBV5-8,TRBJ2-4,CASSSGGKGNIQYF
TRBV2,TRBJ2-1,CASYLSLEQFF
TRBV5-1,TRBJ1-6,CASSLEDRGYSPLHF
TRBV18,TRBJ2-2,CASSPPGGGGDTGELFF
TRBV18,TRBJ2-7,CASSGTGGRLREQYF
TRBV21-1,TRBJ2-7,CASSKFRGRLSYEQYF
TRBV4-1,TRBJ1-1,CASSRTTGLGTTEAFF
TRBV12-3/TRBV12-4,TRBJ1-3,CANTGVGNTIYF
TRBV2,TRBJ2-6,CASSEFQGSGANVLTF
TRBV7-9,TRBJ2-2,CASSLDVGGELFF
TRBV18,TRBJ2-3,CASSPPTSSGTDTQYF
TRBV28,TRBJ1-5,CASSLSRVRNQPQHF
TRBV12-3/TRBV12-4,TRBJ1-1,CASSLSRGFGAFF
TRBV19,TRBJ2-7,CASRSTKTGEGTYEQYF
TRBV6-5,TRBJ1-2,CASSYRSPGQGYGYTF
TRBV10-3,TRBJ1-1,CAISESGEGTEAFF
TRBV12-3/TRBV12-4,TRBJ1-1,CASSQDSSTEAFF
TRBV5-1,TRBJ1-2,CASSSDTGGVYGYTF
TRBV6-5,TRBJ1-1,CASKEDRLNTEAFF
TRBV25-1,TRBJ2-1,CASSDGVGGDEQFF
TRBV9,TRBJ2-1,CASSVTGEFNEQFF
TRBV30,TRBJ2-7,CAWPRTGGHEQYF
TRBV24-1,TRBJ1-1,CATSAGSEAFF
TRBV2,TRBJ2-7,CASSETRGTYEQYF
TRBV7-6,TRBJ2-3,CASSLTFGGADTQYF
TRBV29-1,TRBJ2-6,CSVGTASGANVLTF
TRBV5-6,TRBJ1-2,CASSLTGGVYGYTF
TRBV5-5,TRBJ2-3,CASSPDSRGDTQYF
TRBV7-9,TRBJ2-5,CASSSRLDRGGETQYF
TRBV11-2,TRBJ2-7,CASSIGQRVYEQYF
TRBV19,TRBJ1-1,CASSIFSLGQGDEAFF
TRBV10-1,TRBJ1-1,CASSPGVNEAFF
TRBV28,TRBJ1-1,CATLTEGMGTEAFF
TRBV30,TRBJ1-5,CAWSGEPWGGYSNQPQHF